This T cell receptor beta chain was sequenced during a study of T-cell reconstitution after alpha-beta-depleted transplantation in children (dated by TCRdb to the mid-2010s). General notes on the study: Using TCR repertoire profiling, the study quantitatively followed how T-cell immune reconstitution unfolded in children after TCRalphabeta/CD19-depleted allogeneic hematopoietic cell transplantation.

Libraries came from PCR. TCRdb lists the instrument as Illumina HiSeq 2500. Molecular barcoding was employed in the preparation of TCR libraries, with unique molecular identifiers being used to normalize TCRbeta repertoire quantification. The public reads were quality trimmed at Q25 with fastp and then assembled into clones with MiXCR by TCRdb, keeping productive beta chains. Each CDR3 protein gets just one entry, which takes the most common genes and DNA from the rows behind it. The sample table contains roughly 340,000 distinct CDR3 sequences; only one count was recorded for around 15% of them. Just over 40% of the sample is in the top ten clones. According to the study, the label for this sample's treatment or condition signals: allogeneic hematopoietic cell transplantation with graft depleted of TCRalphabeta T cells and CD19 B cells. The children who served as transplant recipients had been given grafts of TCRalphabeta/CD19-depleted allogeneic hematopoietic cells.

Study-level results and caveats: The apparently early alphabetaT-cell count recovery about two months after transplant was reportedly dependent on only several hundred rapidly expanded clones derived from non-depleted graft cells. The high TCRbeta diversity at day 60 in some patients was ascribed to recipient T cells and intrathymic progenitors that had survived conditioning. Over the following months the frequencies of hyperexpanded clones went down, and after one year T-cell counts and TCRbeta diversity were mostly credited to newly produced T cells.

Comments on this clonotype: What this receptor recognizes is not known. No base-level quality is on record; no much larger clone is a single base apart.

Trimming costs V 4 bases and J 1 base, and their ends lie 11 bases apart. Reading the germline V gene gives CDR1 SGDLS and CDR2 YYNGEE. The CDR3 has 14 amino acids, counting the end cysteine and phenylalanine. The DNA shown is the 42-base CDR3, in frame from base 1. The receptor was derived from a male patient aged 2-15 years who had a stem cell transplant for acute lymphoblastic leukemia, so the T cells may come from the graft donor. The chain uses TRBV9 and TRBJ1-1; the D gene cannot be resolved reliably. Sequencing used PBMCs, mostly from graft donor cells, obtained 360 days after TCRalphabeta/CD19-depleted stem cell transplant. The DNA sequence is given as TGTGCCAGCAGCCGCATGGGAGCGAACACTGAAGCTTTCTTT. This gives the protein CASSRMGANTEAFF. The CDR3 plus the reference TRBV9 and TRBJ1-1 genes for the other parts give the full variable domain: DSGVTQTPKHLITATGQRVTLRCSPRSGDLSVYWYQQSLDQGLQFLIQYYNGEERAKGNILERFSAQQFPDLHSELNLSSLELGDSALYFCASSRMGANTEAFFGQGTRLTVV.